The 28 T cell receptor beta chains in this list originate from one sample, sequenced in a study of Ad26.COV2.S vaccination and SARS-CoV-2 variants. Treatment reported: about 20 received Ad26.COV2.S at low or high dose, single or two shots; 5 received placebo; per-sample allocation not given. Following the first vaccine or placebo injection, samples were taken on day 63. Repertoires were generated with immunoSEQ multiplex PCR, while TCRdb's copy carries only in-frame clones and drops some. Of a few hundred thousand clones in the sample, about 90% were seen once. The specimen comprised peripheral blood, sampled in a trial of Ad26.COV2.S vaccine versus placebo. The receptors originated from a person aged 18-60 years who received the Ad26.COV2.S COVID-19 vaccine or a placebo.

In DNA form, the CDR3 reads TGCGCCAGCAGCCAAGAGCCCGGGGTGGGATACGAGCAGTACTTC. Its translation is CASSQEPGVGYEQYF. This chain uses TRBV4-1 with TRBJ2-7; D may be TRBD2 (5 bases). V lost 0 bases to trimming and J lost 4 bases, with 13 bases between them. CDR1 and CDR2 (germline): MGHRA, YSYEKL. The CDR3 totals 15 residues.

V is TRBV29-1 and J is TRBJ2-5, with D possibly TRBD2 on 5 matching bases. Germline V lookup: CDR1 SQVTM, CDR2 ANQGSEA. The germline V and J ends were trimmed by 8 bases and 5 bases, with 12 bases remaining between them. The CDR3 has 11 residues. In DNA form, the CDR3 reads TGCAGCTCGCCCCGAGGGGAGACCCAGTACTTC. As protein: CSSPRGETQYF.

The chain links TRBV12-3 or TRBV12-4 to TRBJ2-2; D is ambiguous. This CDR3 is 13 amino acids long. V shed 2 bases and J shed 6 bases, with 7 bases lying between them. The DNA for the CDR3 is TGTGCCAGCAGTTTATTAGTAGCCGGGGAGCTGTTTTTT. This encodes CASSLLVAGELFF.

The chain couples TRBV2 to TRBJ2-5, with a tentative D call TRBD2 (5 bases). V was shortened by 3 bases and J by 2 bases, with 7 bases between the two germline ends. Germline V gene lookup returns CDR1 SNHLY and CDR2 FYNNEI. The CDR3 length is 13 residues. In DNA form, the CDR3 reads TGTGCCAGCAGTGAGGGGAGACAAGAGACCCAGTACTTC. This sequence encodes CASSEGRQETQYF.

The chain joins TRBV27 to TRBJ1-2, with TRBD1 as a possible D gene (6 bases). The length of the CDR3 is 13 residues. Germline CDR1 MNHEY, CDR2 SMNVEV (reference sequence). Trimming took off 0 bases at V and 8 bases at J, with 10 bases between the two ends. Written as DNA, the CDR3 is TGTGCCAGCAGTTTATCTCAGGGGAGCGGCTACACCTTC. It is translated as CASSLSQGSGYTF.

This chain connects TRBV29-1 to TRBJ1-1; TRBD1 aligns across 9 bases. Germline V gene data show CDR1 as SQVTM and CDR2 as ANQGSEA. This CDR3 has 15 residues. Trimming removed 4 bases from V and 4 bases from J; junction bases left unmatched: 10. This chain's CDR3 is CSVVFWTGETTEAFF. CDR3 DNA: TGCAGCGTTGTATTCTGGACAGGGGAGACCACTGAAGCTTTCTTT.

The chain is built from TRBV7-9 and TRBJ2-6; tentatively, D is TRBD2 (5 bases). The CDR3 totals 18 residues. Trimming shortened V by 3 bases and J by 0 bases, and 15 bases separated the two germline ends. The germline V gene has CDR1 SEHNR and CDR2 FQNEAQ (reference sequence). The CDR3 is CASSFVGKRDSGANVLTF. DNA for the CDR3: TGTGCCAGCAGCTTCGTCGGGAAGAGGGACTCTGGGGCCAACGTCCTGACTTTC. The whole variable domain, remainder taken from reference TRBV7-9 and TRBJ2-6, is DTGVSQNPRHKITKRGQNVTFRCDPISEHNRLYWYRQTLGQGPEFLTYFQNEAQLEKSRLLSDRFSAERPKGSFSTLEIQRTEQGDSAMYLCASSFVGKRDSGANVLTFGAGSRLTVL.

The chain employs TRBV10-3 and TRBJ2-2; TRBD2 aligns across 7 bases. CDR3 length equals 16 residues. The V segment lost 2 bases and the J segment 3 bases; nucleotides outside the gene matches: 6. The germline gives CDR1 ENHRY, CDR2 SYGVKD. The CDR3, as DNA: TGTGCCATCAGTGAGCGGGGCGGGAGAGACACCGGGGAGCTGTTTTTT. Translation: CAISERGGRDTGELFF.

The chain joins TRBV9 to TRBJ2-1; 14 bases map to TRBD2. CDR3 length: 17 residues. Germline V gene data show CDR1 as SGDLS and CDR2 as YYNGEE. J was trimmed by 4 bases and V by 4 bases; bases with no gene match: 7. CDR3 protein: CASSPGTSGRRYNEQFF. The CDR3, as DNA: TGTGCCAGCAGCCCCGGGACTAGCGGGAGACGGTACAATGAGCAGTTCTTC.

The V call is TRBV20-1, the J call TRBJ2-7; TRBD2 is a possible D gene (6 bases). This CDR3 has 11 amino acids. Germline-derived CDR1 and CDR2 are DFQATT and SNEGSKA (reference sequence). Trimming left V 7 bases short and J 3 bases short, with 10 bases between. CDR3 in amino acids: CSGGEVYEQYF. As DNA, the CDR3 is TGCAGTGGGGGGGAGGTCTACGAGCAGTACTTC.

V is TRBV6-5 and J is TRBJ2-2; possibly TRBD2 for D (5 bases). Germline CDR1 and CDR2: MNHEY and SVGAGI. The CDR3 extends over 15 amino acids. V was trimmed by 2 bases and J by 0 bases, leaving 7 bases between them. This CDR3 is CASSYQRTNTGELFF. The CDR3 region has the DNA TGTGCCAGCAGTTACCAGCGGACGAACACCGGGGAGCTGTTTTTT.

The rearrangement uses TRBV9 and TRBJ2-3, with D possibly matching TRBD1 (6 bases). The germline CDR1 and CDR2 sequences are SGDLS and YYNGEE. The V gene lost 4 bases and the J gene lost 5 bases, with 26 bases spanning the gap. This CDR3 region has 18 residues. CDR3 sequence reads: CASSPARGPPGQRDTQYF. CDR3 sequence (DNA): TGTGCCAGCAGCCCAGCTAGGGGCCCACCGGGACAAAGAGATACGCAGTATTTT.

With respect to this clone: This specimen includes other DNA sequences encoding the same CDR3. This CDR3 is CASSQVPGQGYEQYF. For the CDR3, the DNA is TGTGCCAGCAGCCAAGTCCCGGGACAGGGTTACGAGCAGTACTTC. This rearrangement joins TRBV3-1 (or the pseudogene TRBV3-2) to TRBJ2-7, with 9 bases that match TRBD1. Germline-derived CDR1 and CDR2 are LGHDT and YNNKEL (reference sequence). This CDR3 is 15 amino acids long. Trimming took 1 base from V and 4 from J; bases not matched to a gene: 5.

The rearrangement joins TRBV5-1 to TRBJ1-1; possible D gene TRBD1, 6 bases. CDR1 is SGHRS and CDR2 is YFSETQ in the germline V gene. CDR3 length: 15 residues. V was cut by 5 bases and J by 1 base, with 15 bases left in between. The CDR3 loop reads CASRRLGTQNTEAFF. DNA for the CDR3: TGCGCCAGCAGAAGGTTAGGGACACAGAACACTGAAGCTTTCTTT.

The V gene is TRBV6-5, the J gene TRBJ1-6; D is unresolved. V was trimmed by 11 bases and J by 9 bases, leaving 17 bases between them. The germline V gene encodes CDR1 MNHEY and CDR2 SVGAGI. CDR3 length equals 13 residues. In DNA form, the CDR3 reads TGTGCCTTGGGCCCTAGTTGGGGTTCACCCCTCCACTTT. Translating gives CALGPSWGSPLHF.

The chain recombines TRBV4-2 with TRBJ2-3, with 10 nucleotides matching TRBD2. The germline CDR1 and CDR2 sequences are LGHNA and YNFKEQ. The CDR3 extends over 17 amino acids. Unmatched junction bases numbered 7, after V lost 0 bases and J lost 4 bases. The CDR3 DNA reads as TGTGCCAGCAGCCAAGACGTGCTAGCGGGAGTAGCAGATACGCAGTATTTT. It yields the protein CASSQDVLAGVADTQYF.

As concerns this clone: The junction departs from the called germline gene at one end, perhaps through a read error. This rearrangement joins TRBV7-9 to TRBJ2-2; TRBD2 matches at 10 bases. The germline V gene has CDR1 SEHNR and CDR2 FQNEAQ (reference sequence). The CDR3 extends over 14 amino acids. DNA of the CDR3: TGTGCCAGCAGCCTAGCGGGAGTTTTGGGGGAGCTGTTTTTT. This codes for CASSLAGVLGELFF.

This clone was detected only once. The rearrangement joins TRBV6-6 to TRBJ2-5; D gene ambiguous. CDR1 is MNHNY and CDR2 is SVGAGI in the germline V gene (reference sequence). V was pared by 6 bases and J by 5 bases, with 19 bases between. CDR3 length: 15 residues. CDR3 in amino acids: CASSQKKAERETQYF. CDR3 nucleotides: TGTGCCAGCAGCCAAAAGAAGGCGGAGAGGGAGACCCAGTACTTC.

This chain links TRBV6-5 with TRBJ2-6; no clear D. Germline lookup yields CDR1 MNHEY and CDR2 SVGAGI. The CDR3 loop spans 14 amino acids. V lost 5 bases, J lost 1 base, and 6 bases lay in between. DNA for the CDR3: TGTGCCAGCAGTAAACTGTCTGGGGCCAACGTCCTGACTTTC. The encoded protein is CASSKLSGANVLTF.

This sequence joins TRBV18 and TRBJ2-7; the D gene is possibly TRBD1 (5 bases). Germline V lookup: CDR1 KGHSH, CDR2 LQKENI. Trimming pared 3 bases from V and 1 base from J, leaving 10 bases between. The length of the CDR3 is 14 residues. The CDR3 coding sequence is TGTGCCAGCTCACCCTCGACAGAGTCCTACGAGCAGTACTTC. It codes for CASSPSTESYEQYF.

CDR3 in DNA: TGTGCCAGCCGGTGGGAGCAGTACTTC. The encoded protein is CASRWEQYF. The V call is TRBV12-3 or TRBV12-4, the J call TRBJ2-7; D is ambiguous. The CDR3 has 9 amino acids. With 8 bases removed from V and 7 bases from J, the gap between germline ends came to 6 bases.

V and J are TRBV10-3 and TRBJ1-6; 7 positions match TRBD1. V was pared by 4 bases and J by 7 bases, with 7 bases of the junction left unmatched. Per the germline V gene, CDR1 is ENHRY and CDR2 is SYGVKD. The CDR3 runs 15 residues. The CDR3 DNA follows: TGTGCCATCAGTGCAGGGGGGCTGGGGAATTCACCCCTCCACTTT. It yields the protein CAISAGGLGNSPLHF.

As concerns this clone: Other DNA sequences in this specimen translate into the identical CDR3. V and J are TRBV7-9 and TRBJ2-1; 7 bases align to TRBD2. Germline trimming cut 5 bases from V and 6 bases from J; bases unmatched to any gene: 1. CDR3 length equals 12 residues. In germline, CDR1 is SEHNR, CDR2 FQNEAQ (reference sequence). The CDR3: CASSRLANEQFF. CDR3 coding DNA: TGTGCCAGCAGCCGACTAGCCAATGAGCAGTTCTTC.

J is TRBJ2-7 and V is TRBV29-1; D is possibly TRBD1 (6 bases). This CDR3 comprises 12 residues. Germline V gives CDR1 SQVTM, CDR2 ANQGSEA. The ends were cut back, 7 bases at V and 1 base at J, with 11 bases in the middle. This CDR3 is CSGRTDSYEQYF. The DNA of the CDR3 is TGCAGCGGAAGGACAGATTCCTACGAGCAGTACTTC.

The CDR3 protein is CASSLMVSPLGKQFF. DNA of the CDR3: TGTGCCAGCAGTTTAATGGTCTCCCCACTCGGGAAGCAGTTCTTC. The V and J genes are TRBV27 and TRBJ2-1; weak D call: TRBD2 (5 bases). The CDR3 length is 15 residues. Per germline, CDR1 MNHEY and CDR2 SMNVEV (reference sequence). Trimming shortened V by 2 bases and J by 11 bases, and 19 bases separated the two germline ends.

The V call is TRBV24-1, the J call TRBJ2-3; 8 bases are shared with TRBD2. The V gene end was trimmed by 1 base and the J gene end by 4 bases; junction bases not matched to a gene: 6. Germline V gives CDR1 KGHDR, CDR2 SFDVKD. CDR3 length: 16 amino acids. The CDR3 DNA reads TGTGCCACCAGTGATTTATCCGGGAGGGCCCCAGATACGCAGTATTTT. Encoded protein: CATSDLSGRAPDTQYF.

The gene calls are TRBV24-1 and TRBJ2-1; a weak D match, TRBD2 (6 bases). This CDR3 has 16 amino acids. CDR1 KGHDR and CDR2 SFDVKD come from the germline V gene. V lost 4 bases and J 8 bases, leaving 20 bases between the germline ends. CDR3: CATSESRGLRTDEQFF. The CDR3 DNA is TGTGCCACCAGTGAATCCCGGGGACTCCGGACGGATGAGCAGTTCTTC.

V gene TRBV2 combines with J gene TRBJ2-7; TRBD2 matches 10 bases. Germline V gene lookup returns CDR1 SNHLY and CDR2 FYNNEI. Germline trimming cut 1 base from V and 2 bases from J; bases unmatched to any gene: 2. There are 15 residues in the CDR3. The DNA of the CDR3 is TGTGCCAGCAGTGAAGAGCTAGCGGGAGCCTACGAGCAGTACTTC. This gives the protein CASSEELAGAYEQYF. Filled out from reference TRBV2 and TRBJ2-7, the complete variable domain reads EPEVTQTPSHQVTQMGQEVILRCVPISNHLYFYWYRQILGQKVEFLVSFYNNEISEKSEIFDDQFSVERPDGSNFTLKIRSTKLEDSAMYFCASSEELAGAYEQYFGPGTRLTVT.